Shown below are 13 T cell receptor beta chains from a single sample sequenced in a study of blood T cell repertoires in COVID-19. Sequenced by immunoSEQ multiplex PCR; TCRdb stores in-frame clones only, minus some. Among 75,000 or so clones, about 83% were seen once, and the ten largest hold about 3.8%. The specimen sequenced was peripheral blood. These receptor sequences come from a man aged 45-65 years with acute or convalescent COVID-19.

This chain uses TRBV3-1 (or the pseudogene TRBV3-2) with TRBJ1-4; 7 bases agree with TRBD1. Germline CDR1 is LGHDT and CDR2 is YNNKEL (reference sequence). V lost 3 bases, J lost 7 bases, and 2 bases stayed unmatched. This CDR3 contains 13 residues. CDR3 region: CASSHRQGEKLFF. In DNA, the CDR3 is TGTGCCAGCAGCCATCGACAGGGTGAAAAACTGTTTTTT.

The gene calls are TRBV27 and TRBJ2-3, with D tentatively TRBD2 (6 bases). Trimming left V 8 bases short and J 6 bases short, with 15 bases between. The CDR3 contains 13 residues. CDR1 MNHEY and CDR2 SMNVEV come from the germline V gene (reference sequence). The CDR3 spells CASVSRERDTQYF. DNA of the CDR3: TGTGCCAGCGTCTCCCGGGAGAGGGATACGCAGTATTTT.

The chain joins TRBV28 to TRBJ1-2; tentatively, D is TRBD1 (6 bases). The CDR3 covers 14 residues. Per the germline V gene, CDR1 is MDHEN and CDR2 is SYDVKM. V shed 3 bases and J shed 3 bases, with 11 bases lying between them. The CDR3 DNA follows: TGTGCCAGCAGTTTGAGGGGGAACCACTATGGCTACACCTTC. This encodes CASSLRGNHYGYTF.

The chain links TRBV3-1 (or the pseudogene TRBV3-2) to TRBJ2-5; maybe TRBD2 (6 bases). The CDR3 contains 15 residues. Germline V lookup: CDR1 LGHDT, CDR2 YNNKEL (reference sequence). Trimming took 5 bases from V and 5 from J, leaving 18 bases between them. Here the CDR3 DNA reads TGTGCCAGCAGCTCTTACCCGGGAGCAGGGGAGACCCAGTACTTC. It is translated as CASSSYPGAGETQYF.

V is TRBV18 and J is TRBJ2-7; TRBD2 matches 11 bases. The CDR3 runs to 14 residues. Trimming cost V 8 bases and J 4 bases; bases outside gene matches: 7. Germline V gene data show CDR1 as KGHSH and CDR2 as LQKENI. The CDR3 loop is CASRTSGSEYEQYF. The CDR3 coding sequence is TGTGCCAGCCGAACTAGCGGGAGTGAGTACGAGCAGTACTTC.

The rearrangement uses TRBV9 and TRBJ2-3; maybe TRBD2 (5 bases). V was trimmed by 0 bases and J by 8 bases, leaving 10 bases between them. This CDR3 contains 13 residues. Germline CDR1 SGDLS, CDR2 YYNGEE. In DNA form, the CDR3 reads TGTGCCAGCAGCGTAGACGGGGTTGGTACGCAGTATTTT. Translating it yields CASSVDGVGTQYF.

The chain carries TRBV6-2 or TRBV6-3 and TRBJ1-6; TRBD1 might be the D (5 bases). The germline V and J ends were trimmed by 4 bases and 7 bases, with 14 bases remaining between them. The CDR3 covers 15 residues. The germline gives CDR1 MNHEY, CDR2 SVGEGT. CDR3 loop: CASSWVDAGNSPLHF. CDR3 nucleotide sequence: TGTGCCAGCAGTTGGGTCGACGCAGGGAATTCACCCCTCCACTTT.

The V gene is TRBV6-5, the J gene TRBJ1-5; the D is unclear. The CDR3 is made up of 15 amino acids. The germline CDR1 and CDR2 sequences are MNHEY and SVGAGI. Trimming pared 2 bases from V and 4 bases from J, leaving 12 bases between. In DNA, the CDR3 is TGTGCCAGCAGTTACACGGCAGGACTTAATCAGCCCCAGCATTTT. Its protein product is CASSYTAGLNQPQHF.

The count of this clone is one. V usage is TRBV10-1 and J usage is TRBJ2-3; 10 bases are a match to TRBD2. CDR1 and CDR2 (germline): WNHNN, SYGVQD (reference sequence). The CDR3 sequence is 17 residues long. V was pared by 0 bases and J by 8 bases, with 11 bases of the junction left unmatched. In DNA, the CDR3 is TGCGCCAGCAGTGAGTCGACCTCTCGGCTAGCGGGAGTTACGCAGTATTTT. Protein product: CASSESTSRLAGVTQYF.

The chain employs TRBV4-2 and TRBJ2-7; TRBD2 matches 15 bases. This CDR3 region has 18 residues. V was pared by 5 bases and J by 5 bases, with 13 bases of the junction left unmatched. Per germline, CDR1 LGHNA and CDR2 YNFKEQ. The CDR3 sequence is CASSSPGLAGGTFNEQYF. CDR3 in DNA: TGTGCCAGCAGCTCACCGGGACTAGCGGGGGGTACCTTCAACGAGCAGTACTTC.

The V and J genes are TRBV3-1 (or the pseudogene TRBV3-2) and TRBJ1-1, with 9 nucleotides matching TRBD1. This CDR3 contains 14 residues. The germline gives CDR1 LGHDT, CDR2 YNNKEL (reference sequence). V shed 3 bases and J 3 bases; nucleotides not matched to a gene: 2. The CDR3: CASSQGTGHTEAFF. The CDR3 DNA is TGTGCCAGCAGCCAGGGGACAGGGCACACTGAAGCTTTCTTT.

This rearrangement joins TRBV7-2 to TRBJ2-7; TRBD1 matches 7 bases. Trimming took 0 bases from V and 3 from J; bases not matched to a gene: 5. The CDR3 extends over 15 amino acids. Germline V gene lookup returns CDR1 SGHTA and CDR2 FQGNSA. The CDR3 spells CASSLASGQIYEQYF. The CDR3 DNA reads as TGTGCCAGCAGCTTAGCGTCGGGACAGATCTACGAGCAGTACTTC. The full variable domain, rest sourced from reference TRBV7-2 and TRBJ2-7, is GAGVSQSPSNKVTEKGKDVELRCDPISGHTALYWYRQSLGQGLEFLIYFQGNSAPDKSGLPSDRFSAERTGGSVSTLTIQRTQQEDSAVYLCASSLASGQIYEQYFGPGTRLTVT.

The V call is TRBV29-1, the J call TRBJ2-7, with D possibly being TRBD1 (6 bases). Deletions cut 0 bases from V and 0 bases from J, with 12 bases between. The V gene's germline CDR1 is SQVTM and CDR2 ANQGSEA. This CDR3 region has 15 residues. The CDR3 loop reads CSVEDLVGASYEQYF. The CDR3 DNA sequence: TGCAGCGTTGAAGATCTTGTGGGGGCCTCCTACGAGCAGTACTTC.